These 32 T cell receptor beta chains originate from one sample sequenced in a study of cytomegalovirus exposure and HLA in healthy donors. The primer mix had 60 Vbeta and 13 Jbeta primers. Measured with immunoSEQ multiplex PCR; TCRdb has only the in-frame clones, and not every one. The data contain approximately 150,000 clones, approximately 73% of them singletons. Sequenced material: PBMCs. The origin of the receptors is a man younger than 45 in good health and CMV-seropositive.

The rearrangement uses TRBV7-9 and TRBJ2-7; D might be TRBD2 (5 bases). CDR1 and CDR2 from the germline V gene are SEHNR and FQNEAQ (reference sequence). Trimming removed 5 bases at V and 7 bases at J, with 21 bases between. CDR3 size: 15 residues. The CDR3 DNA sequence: TGTGCCAGCAGCCCCTCGAGCGGATACTTTGGTGAGCAGTACTTC. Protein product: CASSPSSGYFGEQYF.

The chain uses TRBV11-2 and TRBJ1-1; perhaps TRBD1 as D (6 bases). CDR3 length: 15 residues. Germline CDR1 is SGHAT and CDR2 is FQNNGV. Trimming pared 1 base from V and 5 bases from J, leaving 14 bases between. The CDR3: CASSLAGAARTEAFF. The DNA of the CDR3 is TGTGCCAGCAGCTTAGCAGGGGCGGCTAGGACTGAAGCTTTCTTT.

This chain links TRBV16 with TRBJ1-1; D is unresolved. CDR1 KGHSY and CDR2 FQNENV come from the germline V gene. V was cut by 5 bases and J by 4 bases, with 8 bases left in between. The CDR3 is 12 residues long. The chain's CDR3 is CASSLQITEAFF. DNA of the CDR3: TGTGCCAGCAGCTTGCAGATCACTGAAGCTTTCTTT.

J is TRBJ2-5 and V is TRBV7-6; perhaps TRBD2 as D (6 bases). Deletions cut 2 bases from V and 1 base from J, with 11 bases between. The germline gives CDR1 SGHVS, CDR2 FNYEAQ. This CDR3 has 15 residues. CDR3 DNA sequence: TGTGCCAGCAGCTTAAATCCGGGGGTCCAAGAGACCCAGTACTTC. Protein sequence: CASSLNPGVQETQYF.

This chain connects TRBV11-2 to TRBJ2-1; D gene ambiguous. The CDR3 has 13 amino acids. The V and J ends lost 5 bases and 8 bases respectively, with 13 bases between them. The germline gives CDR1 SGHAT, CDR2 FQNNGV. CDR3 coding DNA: TGTGCCAGCAGCACCGGTTTCCCGGATGAGCAGTTCTTC. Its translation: CASSTGFPDEQFF.

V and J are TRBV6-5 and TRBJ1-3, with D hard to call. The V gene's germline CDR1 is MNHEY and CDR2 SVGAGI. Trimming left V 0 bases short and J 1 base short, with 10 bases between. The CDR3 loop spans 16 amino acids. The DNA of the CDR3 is TGTGCCAGCAGTTACTCGATTTCGGGGTCTGGAAACACCATATATTTT. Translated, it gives CASSYSISGSGNTIYF.

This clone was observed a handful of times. The chain's CDR3 is CASRDREEETQYF. CDR3 nucleotide sequence: TGTGCCAGCAGGGACAGGGAGGAAGAGACCCAGTACTTC. V is TRBV6-1 and J is TRBJ2-5; TRBD1 aligns across 8 bases. The CDR3 is 13 residues long. With V trimmed by 6 bases and J by 3 bases, 3 bases remained unmatched. Germline loops: CDR1 MNHNS, CDR2 SASEGT.

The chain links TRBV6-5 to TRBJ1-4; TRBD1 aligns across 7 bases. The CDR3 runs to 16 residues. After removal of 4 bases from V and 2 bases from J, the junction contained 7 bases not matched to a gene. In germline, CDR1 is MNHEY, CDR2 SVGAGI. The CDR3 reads CASSFYRGATNEKLFF. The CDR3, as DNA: TGTGCCAGCAGTTTTTACAGGGGAGCTACTAATGAAAAACTGTTTTTT.

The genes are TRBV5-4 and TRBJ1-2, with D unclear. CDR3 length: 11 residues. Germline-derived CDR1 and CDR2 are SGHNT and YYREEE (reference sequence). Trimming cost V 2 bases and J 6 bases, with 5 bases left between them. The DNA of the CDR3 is TGTGCCAGCAGCTTATGGCATGGCTACACCTTC. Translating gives CASSLWHGYTF.

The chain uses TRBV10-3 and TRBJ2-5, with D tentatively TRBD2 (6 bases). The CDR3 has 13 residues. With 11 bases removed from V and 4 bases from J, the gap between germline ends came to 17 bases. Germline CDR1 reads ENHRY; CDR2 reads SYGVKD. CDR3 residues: CAARAGTSETQYF. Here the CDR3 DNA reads TGTGCCGCACGAGCCGGGACTTCAGAGACCCAGTACTTC.

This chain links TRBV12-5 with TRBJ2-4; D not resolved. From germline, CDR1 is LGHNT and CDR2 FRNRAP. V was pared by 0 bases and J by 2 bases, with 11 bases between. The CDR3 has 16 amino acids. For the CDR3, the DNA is TGTGCTAGTGGTTTGGTACCAGGCCCACCCAAAAACATTCAGTACTTC. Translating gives CASGLVPGPPKNIQYF.

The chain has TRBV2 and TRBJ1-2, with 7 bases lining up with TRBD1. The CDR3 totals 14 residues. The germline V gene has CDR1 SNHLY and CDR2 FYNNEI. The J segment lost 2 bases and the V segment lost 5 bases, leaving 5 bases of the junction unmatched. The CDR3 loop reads CASSIQGSNYGYTF. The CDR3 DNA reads TGTGCCAGCAGTATACAGGGGTCCAACTATGGCTACACCTTC.

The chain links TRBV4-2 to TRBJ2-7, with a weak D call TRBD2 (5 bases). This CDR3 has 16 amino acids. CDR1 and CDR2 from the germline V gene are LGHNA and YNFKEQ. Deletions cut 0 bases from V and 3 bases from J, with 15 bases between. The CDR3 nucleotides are TGTGCCAGCAGCCAAGACTGGACTGCCCGTCTCTACGAGCAGTACTTC. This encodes CASSQDWTARLYEQYF.

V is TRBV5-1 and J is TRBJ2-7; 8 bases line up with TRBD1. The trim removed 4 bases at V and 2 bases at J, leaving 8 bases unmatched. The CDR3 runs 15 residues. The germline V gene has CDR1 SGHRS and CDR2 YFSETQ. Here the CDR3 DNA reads TGCGCCAGCAGCGAGCCGGGACAGGCCCCCTACGAGCAGTACTTC. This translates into CASSEPGQAPYEQYF.

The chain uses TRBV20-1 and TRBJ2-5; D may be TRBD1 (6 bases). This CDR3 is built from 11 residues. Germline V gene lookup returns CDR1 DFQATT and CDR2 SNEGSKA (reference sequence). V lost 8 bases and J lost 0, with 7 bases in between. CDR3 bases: TGCAGTCCAGGGGACCAAGAGACCCAGTACTTC. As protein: CSPGDQETQYF.

The CDR3 DNA is TGCGCCAGCAGCTTGGCCCCAGGGGAGCACACTGAAGCTTTCTTT. As protein: CASSLAPGEHTEAFF. V and J are TRBV5-1 and TRBJ1-1, with a tentative D call TRBD1 (6 bases). In germline, CDR1 is SGHRS, CDR2 YFSETQ. V gave up 0 bases and J gave up 3 bases, with 12 bases separating them. The CDR3 is 15 residues long.

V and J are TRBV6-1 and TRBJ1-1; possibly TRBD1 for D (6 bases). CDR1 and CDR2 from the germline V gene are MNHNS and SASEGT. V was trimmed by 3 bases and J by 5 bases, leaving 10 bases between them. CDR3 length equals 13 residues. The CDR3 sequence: CASSDRGRTEAFF. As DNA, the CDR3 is TGTGCCAGCAGTGACAGGGGAAGGACTGAAGCTTTCTTT.

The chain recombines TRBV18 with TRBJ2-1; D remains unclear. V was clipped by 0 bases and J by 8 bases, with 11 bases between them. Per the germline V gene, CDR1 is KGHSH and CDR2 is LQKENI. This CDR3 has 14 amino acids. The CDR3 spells CASSPPSTVDEQFF. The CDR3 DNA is TGTGCCAGCTCACCACCAAGTACAGTTGATGAGCAGTTCTTC.

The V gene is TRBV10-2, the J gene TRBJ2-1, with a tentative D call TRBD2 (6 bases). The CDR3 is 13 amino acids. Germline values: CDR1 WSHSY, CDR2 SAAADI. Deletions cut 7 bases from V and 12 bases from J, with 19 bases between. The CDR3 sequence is CASKLGREGVQFF. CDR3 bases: TGCGCCAGCAAGCTAGGGCGGGAAGGGGTGCAGTTCTTC.

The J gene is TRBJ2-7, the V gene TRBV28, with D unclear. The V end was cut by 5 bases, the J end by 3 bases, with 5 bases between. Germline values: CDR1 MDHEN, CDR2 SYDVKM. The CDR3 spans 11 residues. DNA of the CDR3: TGTGCCAGCAGTGAGGTCTACGAGCAGTACTTC. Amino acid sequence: CASSEVYEQYF.

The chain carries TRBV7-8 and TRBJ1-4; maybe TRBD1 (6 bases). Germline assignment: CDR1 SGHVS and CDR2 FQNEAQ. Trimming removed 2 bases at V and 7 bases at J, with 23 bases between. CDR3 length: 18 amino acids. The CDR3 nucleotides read TGTGCCAGCAGCTTAAGTTGGGGGCCCGGGACCTTCGGTGAAAAACTGTTTTTT. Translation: CASSLSWGPGTFGEKLFF.

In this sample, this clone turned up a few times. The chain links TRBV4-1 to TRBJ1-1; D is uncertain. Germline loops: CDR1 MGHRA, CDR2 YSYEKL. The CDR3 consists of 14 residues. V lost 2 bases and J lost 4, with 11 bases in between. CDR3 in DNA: TGCGCCAGCAGCCAATCTGTGCTGAGCACTGAAGCTTTCTTT. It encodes CASSQSVLSTEAFF.

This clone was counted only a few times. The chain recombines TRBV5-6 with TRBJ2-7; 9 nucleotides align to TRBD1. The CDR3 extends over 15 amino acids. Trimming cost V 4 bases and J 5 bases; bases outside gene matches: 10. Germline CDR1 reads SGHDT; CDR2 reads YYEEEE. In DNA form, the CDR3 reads TGTGCCAGCAGCCCAGTCACAGGGGGCGAGAACGAGCAGTACTTC. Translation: CASSPVTGGENEQYF. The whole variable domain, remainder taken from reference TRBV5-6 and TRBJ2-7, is DAGVTQSPTHLIKTRGQQVTLRCSPKSGHDTVSWYQQALGQGPQFIFQYYEEEERQRGNFPDRFSGHQFPNYSSELNVNALLLGDSALYLCASSPVTGGENEQYFGPGTRLTVT.

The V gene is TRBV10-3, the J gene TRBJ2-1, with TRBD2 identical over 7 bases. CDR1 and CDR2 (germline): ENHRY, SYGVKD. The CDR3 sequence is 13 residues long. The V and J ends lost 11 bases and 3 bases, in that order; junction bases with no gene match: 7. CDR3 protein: CALGGTNYNEQFF. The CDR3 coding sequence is TGTGCCCTCGGAGGGACTAACTACAATGAGCAGTTCTTC.

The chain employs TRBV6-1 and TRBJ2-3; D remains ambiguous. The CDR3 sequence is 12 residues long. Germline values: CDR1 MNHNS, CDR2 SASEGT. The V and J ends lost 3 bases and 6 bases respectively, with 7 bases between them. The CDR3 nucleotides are TGTGCCAGCAGTGATTCAACTGATACGCAGTATTTT. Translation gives CASSDSTDTQYF.

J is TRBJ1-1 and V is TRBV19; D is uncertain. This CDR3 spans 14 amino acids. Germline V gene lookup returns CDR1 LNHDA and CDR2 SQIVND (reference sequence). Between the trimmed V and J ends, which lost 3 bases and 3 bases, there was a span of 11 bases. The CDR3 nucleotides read TGTGCCAGTAGTATTGGGTGGCGGGACACTGAAGCTTTCTTT. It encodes CASSIGWRDTEAFF.

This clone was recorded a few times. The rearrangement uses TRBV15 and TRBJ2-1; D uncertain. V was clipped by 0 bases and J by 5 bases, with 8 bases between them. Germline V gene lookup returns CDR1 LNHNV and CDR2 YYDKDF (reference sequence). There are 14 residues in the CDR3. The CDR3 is CATSRDLQDNEQFF. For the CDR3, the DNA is TGTGCCACCAGCAGAGATTTACAAGACAATGAGCAGTTCTTC.

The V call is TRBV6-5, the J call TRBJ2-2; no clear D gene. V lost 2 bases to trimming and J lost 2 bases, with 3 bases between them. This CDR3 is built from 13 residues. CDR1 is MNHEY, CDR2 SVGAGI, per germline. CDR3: CASSYVNTGELFF. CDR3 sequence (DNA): TGTGCCAGCAGTTACGTAAACACCGGGGAGCTGTTTTTT.

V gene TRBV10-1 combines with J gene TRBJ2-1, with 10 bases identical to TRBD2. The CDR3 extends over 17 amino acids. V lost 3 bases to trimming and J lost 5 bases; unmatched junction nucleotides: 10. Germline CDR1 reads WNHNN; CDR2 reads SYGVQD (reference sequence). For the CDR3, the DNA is TGCGCCAGCAGTGATTCTTTAGCGGGAGGAAGAGACAATGAGCAGTTCTTC. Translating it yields CASSDSLAGGRDNEQFF.

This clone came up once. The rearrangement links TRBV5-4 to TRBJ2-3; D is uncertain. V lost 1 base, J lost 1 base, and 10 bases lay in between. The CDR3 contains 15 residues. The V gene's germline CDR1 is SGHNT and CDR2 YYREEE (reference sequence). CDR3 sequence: CASSLYRTGTDTQYF. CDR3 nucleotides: TGTGCCAGCAGCTTGTACAGAACGGGCACAGATACGCAGTATTTT. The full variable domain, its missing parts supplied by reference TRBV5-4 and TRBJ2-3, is ETGVTQSPTHLIKTRGQQVTLRCSSQSGHNTVSWYQQALGQGPQFIFQYYREEENGRGNFPPRFSGLQFPNYSSELNVNALELDDSALYLCASSLYRTGTDTQYFGPGTRLTVL.

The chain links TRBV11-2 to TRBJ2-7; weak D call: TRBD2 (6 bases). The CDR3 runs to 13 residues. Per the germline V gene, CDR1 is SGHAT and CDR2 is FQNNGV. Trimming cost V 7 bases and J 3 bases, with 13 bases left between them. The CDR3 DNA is TGTGCCAGCACCCGTAGCGGTGACTACGAGCAGTACTTC. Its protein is CASTRSGDYEQYF.

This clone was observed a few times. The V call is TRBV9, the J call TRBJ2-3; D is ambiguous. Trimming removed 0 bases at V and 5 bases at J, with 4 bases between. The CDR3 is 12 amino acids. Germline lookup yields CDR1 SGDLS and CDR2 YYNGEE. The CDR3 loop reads CASSVDLDTQYF. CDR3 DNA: TGTGCCAGCAGCGTAGATCTAGATACGCAGTATTTT.